Following are 13 T cell receptor beta chains from one sample sequenced in a study of blood T cell repertoires in COVID-19. TCRdb's copy holds only in-frame clones and misses some; the assay was immunoSEQ multiplex PCR. The data contain under 350,000 clones, roughly 85% of them singletons. The specimen sequenced was peripheral blood. The receptors here all came from a man between 60 and 70 years old who had recovered from COVID-19.

This chain connects TRBV7-6 to TRBJ2-3, with a tentative D call TRBD1 (5 bases). The germline gives CDR1 SGHVS, CDR2 FNYEAQ. The ends were cut back, 0 bases at V and 4 bases at J, with 14 bases in the middle. This CDR3 contains 16 residues. CDR3 in DNA: TGTGCCAGCAGCTTAGCAACCGACAGAGCCGCAGATACGCAGTATTTT. This sequence encodes CASSLATDRAADTQYF.

V is TRBV3-1 (or the pseudogene TRBV3-2) and J is TRBJ2-3; TRBD1 matches 7 bases. CDR1 is LGHDT and CDR2 is YNNKEL in the germline V gene (reference sequence). CDR3 size: 15 residues. After removal of 3 bases from V and 0 bases from J, the junction contained 3 bases not matched to a gene. CDR3 in amino acids: CASSQGTASTDTQYF. CDR3 DNA: TGTGCCAGCAGCCAGGGGACAGCTAGCACAGATACGCAGTATTTT.

This clone was picked up one time. The chain is built from TRBV5-4 and TRBJ2-1, with unresolved D. The CDR3 is made up of 14 amino acids. Per germline, CDR1 SGHNT and CDR2 YYREEE (reference sequence). V lost 0 bases, J lost 5 bases, and 9 bases lay in between. The CDR3 DNA reads TGTGCCAGCAGCTTGGTGGCCAGTAACAATGAGCAGTTCTTC. Its protein is CASSLVASNNEQFF.

This clone occurred once. This chain links TRBV5-1 with TRBJ2-5; D is unclear. Trimming removed 4 bases from V and 3 bases from J, with 4 bases in between. The CDR3 runs 11 residues. CDR1 is SGHRS, CDR2 YFSETQ, per germline. The CDR3 bases are TGCGCCAGCAGCCTCGAAGAGACCCAGTACTTC. This sequence encodes CASSLEETQYF.

The rearrangement links TRBV27 to TRBJ1-4; unclear D gene. The CDR3 has 14 residues. V shed 7 bases and J shed 6 bases, with 15 bases lying between them. Germline loops: CDR1 MNHEY, CDR2 SMNVEV (reference sequence). CDR3 in amino acids: CASTFTAGYEKLFF. In nucleotides, the CDR3 is TGTGCCAGCACCTTCACCGCGGGATATGAAAAACTGTTTTTT.

The J gene is TRBJ2-4, the V gene TRBV5-1, with a tentative D call TRBD1 (6 bases). The CDR3 is 16 residues long. Germline values: CDR1 SGHRS, CDR2 YFSETQ. V lost 4 bases to trimming and J lost 0 bases, with 14 bases between them. The CDR3 protein is CASSPGTFLAKNIQYF. The CDR3 bases are TGCGCCAGCAGCCCGGGGACATTTCTAGCCAAAAACATTCAGTACTTC.

The V and J genes are TRBV7-7 and TRBJ2-7, with 7 bases aligning to TRBD2. The CDR3 loop spans 13 amino acids. Germline loops: CDR1 SSHAT, CDR2 FNYEAQ (reference sequence). V lost 6 bases to trimming and J lost 6 bases; unmatched junction nucleotides: 8. The CDR3 is CASSPRGVGEQYF. The CDR3 DNA follows: TGTGCCAGCAGTCCCCGGGGGGTCGGCGAGCAGTACTTC. Combining the CDR3 with reference TRBV7-7 and TRBJ2-7 gives the whole variable domain GAGVSQSPRYKVTKRGQDVTLRCDPISSHATLYWYQQALGQGPEFLTYFNYEAQPDKSGLPSDRFSAERPEGSISTLTIQRTEQRDSAMYRCASSPRGVGEQYFGPGTRLTVT.

A few counts support this clone. CDR3 coding DNA: TGTGCCAGCAGTATCCAGCGGGAGACCACCGGGGAGCTGTTTTTT. This encodes CASSIQRETTGELFF. The chain uses TRBV6-5 and TRBJ2-2; 8 nucleotides agree with TRBD2. The length of the CDR3 is 15 residues. Germline lookup yields CDR1 MNHEY and CDR2 SVGAGI. V lost 5 bases and J lost 4; bases outside the gene matches: 6.

The gene calls are TRBV4-2 and TRBJ1-3; TRBD1 is a possible D gene (6 bases). This CDR3 spans 17 amino acids. V lost 0 bases and J 2 bases, leaving 14 bases between the germline ends. CDR1 and CDR2 from the germline V gene are LGHNA and YNFKEQ. CDR3 region: CASSQDLGGRTGNTIYF. CDR3 DNA sequence: TGTGCCAGCAGCCAAGACCTCGGGGGGCGGACTGGAAACACCATATATTTT.

The chain combines TRBV6-5 with TRBJ2-3; D unresolved. This CDR3 is 15 amino acids long. Germline V gene data show CDR1 as MNHEY and CDR2 as SVGAGI. The V end was cut by 6 bases, the J end by 0 bases, with 13 bases between. The CDR3 DNA reads as TGTGCCAGCAGACGAGACTTCTCTAGCACAGATACGCAGTATTTT. Translating gives CASRRDFSSTDTQYF.

This clone was detected a few times. This chain's CDR3 is CASSLESRGRNEQFF. The CDR3 nucleotides read TGTGCCAGCAGCTTAGAGTCCAGGGGTCGCAATGAGCAGTTCTTC. J is TRBJ2-1 and V is TRBV7-9; D perhaps matches TRBD1 (6 bases). The length of the CDR3 is 15 residues. V was clipped by 1 base and J by 6 bases, with 13 bases between them. The germline V gene encodes CDR1 SEHNR and CDR2 FQNEAQ (reference sequence).

The chain joins TRBV2 to TRBJ1-5; D unresolved. The V and J ends lost 1 base and 0 bases respectively, with 7 bases between them. CDR1 is SNHLY, CDR2 FYNNEI, per germline. The CDR3 covers 15 residues. The CDR3 region has the DNA TGTGCCAGCAGTGAAGAGAGACTTAGCAATCAGCCCCAGCATTTT. Protein sequence: CASSEERLSNQPQHF.

The chain uses TRBV12-5 and TRBJ1-1, with TRBD1 identical over 9 bases. Trimming removed 2 bases from V and 4 bases from J; junction bases left unmatched: 5. CDR3 length equals 15 residues. Germline V CDR1 and CDR2: LGHNT, FRNRAP. The CDR3 here is CASGLPSDRGTEAFF. CDR3 DNA: TGTGCTAGTGGTTTGCCCTCGGACAGGGGCACTGAAGCTTTCTTT.